A selection of T cell receptor beta chains follows, all from one sample in a study of T cell changes during pregnancy in multiple sclerosis. Using immunoSEQ multiplex PCR, the repertoire was profiled, and TCRdb retains in-frame clones only, with some absent. The sample records tens of thousands of clones, about 92% being singletons. Source: CD4+ T cells from peripheral blood mononuclear cells, taken in the third trimester of pregnancy. These receptors all stem from a female donor with multiple sclerosis, enrolled in a pregnancy study. Each CDR3 is given with its conserved first and last residue. Fields, in order: clone size, V gene, D gene, J gene, CDR3 protein, CDR3 DNA. The D gene is left open where the match is weak. Clone size appears in some rows only: once, few, many, or a class for an expanded clone.

NA	TRBV6-5	NA	TRBJ1-2	CASSRGGGYTF	TGTGCCAGCAGTAGGGGTGGAGGCTACACCTTC
once	TRBV6-1	TRBD2	TRBJ2-7	CASSESGRGEQYF	TGTGCCAGCAGTGAAAGCGGGAGAGGAGAGCAGTACTTC
NA	TRBV19	TRBD1	TRBJ2-7	CASSPSTGIGQYF	TGTGCCAGTAGTCCGTCGACAGGGATTGGGCAGTACTTC
NA	TRBV7-3	NA	TRBJ1-6	CASSPLVRVNSPLHF	TGTGCCAGCAGCCCCCTCGTCAGGGTAAATTCACCCCTCCACTTT
NA	TRBV5-5	NA	TRBJ2-3	CASSLEGDTTDTQYF	TGTGCCAGCAGCTTGGAGGGGGATACCACAGATACGCAGTATTTT
NA	TRBV27	NA	TRBJ1-5	CASSLGQFNQPQHF	TGTGCCAGCAGTTTAGGCCAATTCAATCAGCCCCAGCATTTT
NA	TRBV5-1	NA	TRBJ2-1	CASSFIQSSYNEQFF	TGCGCCAGCAGTTTTATACAGAGCTCCTACAATGAGCAGTTCTTC
once	TRBV5-1	TRBD1	TRBJ2-2	CASSVRQGQGGELFF	TGCGCCAGCAGCGTTCGACAGGGGCAAGGCGGGGAGCTGTTTTTT
NA	TRBV30	NA	TRBJ2-7	CAWSSLSASFYEQYF	TGTGCCTGGAGTTCCCTCTCCGCTAGCTTCTACGAGCAGTACTTC
NA	TRBV6-5	TRBD1	TRBJ1-2	CASSYSFRTGGKSYTF	TGTGCCAGCAGTTACTCGTTCAGGACAGGGGGGAAAAGCTACACCTTC
NA	TRBV19	NA	TRBJ2-5	CASSVQTGPPETQYF	TGTGCCAGTAGTGTCCAAACAGGGCCCCCAGAGACCCAGTACTTC
NA	TRBV4-1	NA	TRBJ2-5	CASSQEIFGRLREQYF	TGCGCCAGCAGCCAAGAGATCTTCGGTCGGCTACGGGAGCAGTACTTC
NA	TRBV9	TRBD1	TRBJ2-7	CASSAVDRVESQQYF	TGTGCCAGCAGCGCCGTCGACAGGGTTGAATCGCAGCAGTACTTC
NA	TRBV6-5	NA	TRBJ1-6	CASRGAGVSPLHF	TGTGCCAGCCGGGGCGCAGGGGTTTCACCCCTCCACTTT
once	TRBV2	NA	TRBJ1-3	CASTREGVSGNTIYF	TGTGCCAGCACCCGAGAGGGCGTCTCTGGAAACACCATATATTTT
few	TRBV19	NA	TRBJ1-5	CASSNFRGISNQPQHF	TGTGCCAGTAGTAATTTTCGAGGAATTAGCAATCAGCCCCAGCATTTT
NA	TRBV19	TRBD1	TRBJ2-2	CASCPMTGGSNTGELFF	TGTGCCAGCTGCCCGATGACAGGGGGCTCGAACACCGGGGAGCTGTTTTTT
NA	TRBV6-1	NA	TRBJ1-1	CASMTGLNTEAFF	TGTGCCAGCATGACAGGCCTTAACACTGAAGCTTTCTTT
NA	TRBV4-1	NA	TRBJ1-3	CASSQVPTRHSGNTIYF	TGCGCCAGCAGCCAAGTTCCGACAAGGCACTCTGGAAACACCATATATTTT
few	TRBV5-1	NA	TRBJ1-1	CASSPGSVNTEAFF	TGCGCCAGCAGCCCTGGTTCGGTAAACACTGAAGCTTTCTTT
NA	TRBV6-7	NA	TRBJ2-5	CASSYSPGQETQYF	TGTGCCAGCAGTTACTCGCCAGGGCAAGAGACCCAGTACTTC
NA	TRBV6-6	NA	TRBJ1-1	CASWGGNTEAFF	TGTGCCAGCTGGGGGGGGAACACTGAAGCTTTCTTT
once	TRBV6-1	NA	TRBJ1-2	CASSEFRGGPYGYTF	TGTGCCAGCAGTGAATTTAGGGGCGGACCTTATGGCTACACCTTC
NA	TRBV28	TRBD1	TRBJ2-3	CASSFGDRTTDTQYF	TGTGCCAGCAGTTTCGGGGACAGGACGACAGATACGCAGTATTTT
NA	TRBV10-3	TRBD2	TRBJ2-7	CAISVGDYYEQYF	TGTGCCATCAGTGTGGGGGACTACTACGAGCAGTACTTC